This T cell receptor beta chain was identified in a study of multiple sclerosis patients with progressive multifocal leukoencephalopathy. Trimming stripped 0 bases from V and 1 base from J, with 3 bases between. CDR3 length equals 13 residues. Germline assignment: CDR1 SGHDN and CDR2 FVKESK. The time point is: time of PML onset. This clone was detected only a few times. Clones were read by immunoSEQ multiplex PCR, and TCRdb kept only the in-frame ones, dropping some. The sample lists tens of thousands of clones, about 90% seen once, with 3% to 3.5% in the top ten. The receptor was isolated from a human donor with progressive multifocal leukoencephalopathy. V usage is TRBV14 and J usage is TRBJ1-1; D is unresolved. This sample comprised PBMCs, obtained from a patient treated with natalizumab. As DNA, the CDR3 is TGTGCCAGCAGCCAAGATTGGAACACTGAAGCTTTCTTT. It encodes CASSQDWNTEAFF.